A selection of T cell receptor beta chains follows, all from one sample in a study of blood T cells in healthy people across ages. TCRdb itself ran the 5' RACE reads through MiXCR, one entry per CDR3 protein. The sample holds hundreds of thousands of distinct CDR3 sequences, around 24% seen once. A further study also used this sample, focusing on T cells of mothers and their children.

Specimen: blood. The receptors come from a boy aged 10-17 years in good health. Both conserved end residues are part of each CDR3. The D gene is left open where the match is weak. Only some rows state a clone size, as once, few, many or a class for expanded clones.

cdr3_nt: TGTGCCAGCAGCCTACAGAGCGTTAAGAATGAGCAGTTCTTC
cdr3_aa: CASSLQSVKNEQFF
j_call: TRBJ2-1
clone_size: NA
v_call: TRBV7-9
d_call: NA

cdr3_nt: TGTGCCAGCAGCTTAGGTGCCGGGACACTTGCACAGGAGCAGTACTTC
cdr3_aa: CASSLGAGTLAQEQYF
j_call: TRBJ2-7
clone_size: few
v_call: TRBV11-2
d_call: NA

cdr3_nt: TGTGCCAGCAGCTTAGGGGCGGCCGGGGAGCAGTACTTC
cdr3_aa: CASSLGAAGEQYF
j_call: TRBJ2-7
clone_size: NA
v_call: TRBV7-2
d_call: NA

cdr3_nt: TGCAGTGCTAGCTCGGTACAGCCCTACGAGCAGTACTTC
cdr3_aa: CSASSVQPYEQYF
j_call: TRBJ2-7
clone_size: NA
v_call: TRBV20-1
d_call: NA

cdr3_nt: TGTGCCAGCAGCGCGGGACTTCCCTACGAGCAGTACTTC
cdr3_aa: CASSAGLPYEQYF
j_call: TRBJ2-7
clone_size: many
v_call: TRBV13
d_call: NA

cdr3_nt: TGTGCCAGCAGTTTAGTGGCGCTAGCCACCTACGAGCAGTACTTC
cdr3_aa: CASSLVALATYEQYF
j_call: TRBJ2-7
clone_size: NA
v_call: TRBV28
d_call: NA

cdr3_nt: TGCAGCGTTGTTGATTGGGGTCCTAGCGGGGGGGCTCGGGAGACCCAGTACTTC
cdr3_aa: CSVVDWGPSGGARETQYF
j_call: TRBJ2-5
clone_size: few
v_call: TRBV29-1
d_call: TRBD2

cdr3_nt: TGTGCCAGCAGCGTAGACCTACGGGATTATACCGGGGAGCTGTTTTTT
cdr3_aa: CASSVDLRDYTGELFF
j_call: TRBJ2-2
clone_size: once
v_call: TRBV9
d_call: NA

cdr3_nt: TGTGCCAGCAGTTTTGGACAGGGGAAAGAGACCCTGTACTTC
cdr3_aa: CASSFGQGKETLYF
j_call: TRBJ2-5
clone_size: few
v_call: TRBV28
d_call: TRBD1

cdr3_nt: TGTGCCAGCAGTGGAGGGGACAGGGCTCTTTTCGATGGCTACACCTTC
cdr3_aa: CASSGGDRALFDGYTF
j_call: TRBJ1-2
clone_size: few
v_call: TRBV12-3/TRBV12-4
d_call: TRBD1

cdr3_nt: TGTGCCAGCAGCTTCTGGGGATTAGCGGGAGGGCCCGGAGAGACCCAGTACTTC
cdr3_aa: CASSFWGLAGGPGETQYF
j_call: TRBJ2-5
clone_size: NA
v_call: TRBV5-5
d_call: TRBD2

cdr3_nt: TGCAGCGACCCGGGACAGGGGATAACTGAAGCTTTCTTT
cdr3_aa: CSDPGQGITEAFF
j_call: TRBJ1-1
clone_size: few
v_call: TRBV29-1
d_call: TRBD1

cdr3_nt: TGCGCCAGCAGCCAAGATGAGTCTCAGCAGTTCTTC
cdr3_aa: CASSQDESQQFF
j_call: TRBJ2-1
clone_size: NA
v_call: TRBV4-3
d_call: NA

cdr3_nt: TGTGCCATCAGTGAGAGGACAGTTACTCTAGGGGATGGCTACACCTTC
cdr3_aa: CAISERTVTLGDGYTF
j_call: TRBJ1-2
clone_size: few
v_call: TRBV10-3
d_call: NA

cdr3_nt: TGTGCCAGCAGCCTGACCCGTTCACCCCTCCACTTT
cdr3_aa: CASSLTRSPLHF
j_call: TRBJ1-6
clone_size: NA
v_call: TRBV7-9
d_call: NA

cdr3_nt: TGTGCCATCAGTGAGCGGCTAGCGGCTAGCACAGATACGCAGTATTTT
cdr3_aa: CAISERLAASTDTQYF
j_call: TRBJ2-3
clone_size: NA
v_call: TRBV10-3
d_call: TRBD2

cdr3_nt: TGTGCCAGCAGCCTAGGACCAAAGATCTCCACAGATACGCAGTATTTT
cdr3_aa: CASSLGPKISTDTQYF
j_call: TRBJ2-3
clone_size: NA
v_call: TRBV3-1
d_call: NA

cdr3_nt: TGTGCCAGCAGTAGGACAGGGGGATTAGCACCCCTCCACTTT
cdr3_aa: CASSRTGGLAPLHF
j_call: TRBJ1-6
clone_size: NA
v_call: TRBV12-3/TRBV12-4
d_call: TRBD1

cdr3_nt: TGTGCCAGCAGCCACGGACAGGGTGAGACCCAGTACTTC
cdr3_aa: CASSHGQGETQYF
j_call: TRBJ2-5
clone_size: NA
v_call: TRBV7-3
d_call: TRBD1

cdr3_nt: TGTGCCAGTAGTCTGAGACTAGCGGGAGGCGGGCAGTTCTTC
cdr3_aa: CASSLRLAGGGQFF
j_call: TRBJ2-1
clone_size: NA
v_call: TRBV19
d_call: TRBD2

cdr3_nt: TGTGCCAGCAGCCCGTCCACGAGACAGAATACCAAATACGAGCAGTACTTC
cdr3_aa: CASSPSTRQNTKYEQYF
j_call: TRBJ2-7
clone_size: few
v_call: TRBV7-9
d_call: NA

cdr3_nt: TGTGCCAGCAGCTTAGACAGGGGGCGATTGACTGGCTACACCTTC
cdr3_aa: CASSLDRGRLTGYTF
j_call: TRBJ1-2
clone_size: NA
v_call: TRBV7-2
d_call: TRBD1

cdr3_nt: TGTGCCAGCAGTTACGATAGCGGGAGATATTCGGATGAGCAGTTCTTC
cdr3_aa: CASSYDSGRYSDEQFF
j_call: TRBJ2-1
clone_size: few
v_call: TRBV6-5
d_call: TRBD2

cdr3_nt: TGTGCCAGCAGTGAACGGGGTTATGCAACTAATGAAAAACTGTTTTTT
cdr3_aa: CASSERGYATNEKLFF
j_call: TRBJ1-4
clone_size: NA
v_call: TRBV6-1
d_call: NA

cdr3_nt: TGTGCCAGTGGAGGGATCGGAGAGACCCAGTACTTC
cdr3_aa: CASGGIGETQYF
j_call: TRBJ2-5
clone_size: many
v_call: TRBV28
d_call: NA

cdr3_nt: TGCGCCAGCAGCTTGGAATTCTTGGGCACCGGGGAGCTGTTTTTT
cdr3_aa: CASSLEFLGTGELFF
j_call: TRBJ2-2
clone_size: NA
v_call: TRBV5-1
d_call: NA

cdr3_nt: TGTGCCAGCAGCTTAGTGAACGAGAATGAAAAACTGTTTTTT
cdr3_aa: CASSLVNENEKLFF
j_call: TRBJ1-4
clone_size: few
v_call: TRBV11-2
d_call: NA

cdr3_nt: TGCAGCCTCGAGGGACAGACAAACACTGAAGCTTTCTTT
cdr3_aa: CSLEGQTNTEAFF
j_call: TRBJ1-1
clone_size: NA
v_call: TRBV29-1
d_call: TRBD1

cdr3_nt: TGTGCCAGCTCCATTGAGGGAGTGAACACTGAAGCTTTCTTT
cdr3_aa: CASSIEGVNTEAFF
j_call: TRBJ1-1
clone_size: NA
v_call: TRBV19
d_call: NA

cdr3_nt: TGCAGTGCTAGAGATCCCTGGGACAGTTATTCCTTC
cdr3_aa: CSARDPWDSYSF
j_call: TRBJ2-7
clone_size: NA
v_call: TRBV20-1
d_call: TRBD1

cdr3_nt: TGTGCCAGCAGCTTAGATGTTGGCAATCAGCCCCAGCATTTT
cdr3_aa: CASSLDVGNQPQHF
j_call: TRBJ1-5
clone_size: NA
v_call: TRBV7-8
d_call: NA

cdr3_nt: TGTGCCAGCAGGAGAACAATGGACACTGAAGCTTTCTTT
cdr3_aa: CASRRTMDTEAFF
j_call: TRBJ1-1
clone_size: few
v_call: TRBV7-9
d_call: NA

cdr3_nt: TGTGCCAGCAGCTTAGATAATCGGCCCCAGCATTTT
cdr3_aa: CASSLDNRPQHF
j_call: TRBJ1-5
clone_size: NA
v_call: TRBV7-2
d_call: NA

cdr3_nt: TGTGCCAGCAGCCTGCGTGGGTTTCGAGAGACCCAGTACTTC
cdr3_aa: CASSLRGFRETQYF
j_call: TRBJ2-5
clone_size: NA
v_call: TRBV6-6
d_call: NA

cdr3_nt: TGTGCCAGCAGCGACGGACTAGCGGGATCTCATGAGCAGTTCTTC
cdr3_aa: CASSDGLAGSHEQFF
j_call: TRBJ2-1
clone_size: few
v_call: TRBV7-9
d_call: TRBD2

cdr3_nt: TGCGCCAGCAGCGAGGGTGTCCGGGGTAGGGAGGAAAAACTGTTTTTT
cdr3_aa: CASSEGVRGREEKLFF
j_call: TRBJ1-4
clone_size: few
v_call: TRBV5-1
d_call: NA

cdr3_nt: TGTGCCAGCAGCCCTACAGGGGCTGGGGCCAACGTCCTGACTTTC
cdr3_aa: CASSPTGAGANVLTF
j_call: TRBJ2-6
clone_size: many
v_call: TRBV7-2
d_call: TRBD1

cdr3_nt: TGCGCCAGCAGCCAAGATTTGGGGTGGGGGGAGAGCACAGATACGCAGTATTTT
cdr3_aa: CASSQDLGWGESTDTQYF
j_call: TRBJ2-3
clone_size: NA
v_call: TRBV4-3
d_call: NA

cdr3_nt: TGTGCCTCGGCTGCGAACCAAGAGACCCAGTACTTC
cdr3_aa: CASAANQETQYF
j_call: TRBJ2-5
clone_size: few
v_call: TRBV6-1
d_call: NA

cdr3_nt: TGTGCCAGCAGCCTGATAGCTTTCGAGCAGTTCTTC
cdr3_aa: CASSLIAFEQFF
j_call: TRBJ2-1
clone_size: NA
v_call: TRBV28
d_call: NA

cdr3_nt: TGCAGTGCTAGAGATCGCTCGAGACACAGCTCCTACGAGCAGTACTTC
cdr3_aa: CSARDRSRHSSYEQYF
j_call: TRBJ2-7
clone_size: NA
v_call: TRBV20-1
d_call: NA

cdr3_nt: TGTGCCAGCAGCTTGGCCGCAGGGGGGAACACTGAAGCTTTCTTT
cdr3_aa: CASSLAAGGNTEAFF
j_call: TRBJ1-1
clone_size: few
v_call: TRBV5-4
d_call: TRBD1

cdr3_nt: TGTGCCAGCAGCCCTCCCAAAACCTACGAGCAGTACTTC
cdr3_aa: CASSPPKTYEQYF
j_call: TRBJ2-7
clone_size: NA
v_call: TRBV7-2
d_call: NA

cdr3_nt: TGTGCCAGCAGCCCGACAGGGAGGGGCACAGATACGCAGTATTTT
cdr3_aa: CASSPTGRGTDTQYF
j_call: TRBJ2-3
clone_size: NA
v_call: TRBV28
d_call: NA

cdr3_nt: TGTGCCAGCAGACCCTGGACAGAAGCGGGGGAGCAGTACTTC
cdr3_aa: CASRPWTEAGEQYF
j_call: TRBJ2-7
clone_size: few
v_call: TRBV6-2/TRBV6-3
d_call: NA

cdr3_nt: TGCGCCAGCAGCCAAGATTGGACAACCCTTGGAGTCGAAAAACTGTTTTTT
cdr3_aa: CASSQDWTTLGVEKLFF
j_call: TRBJ1-4
clone_size: many
v_call: TRBV4-3
d_call: NA